A selection of T cell receptor beta chains follows, all from one sample in a study of control samples from healthy donors and cancer patients. The assay was immunoSEQ multiplex PCR, and TCRdb's table has in-frame clones only and misses some. The data contain some 87,000 clones, 75% to 95% of them singletons. Sequencing used blood. These receptors were taken from a man aged 30 to 45 in good health. The CDR3 runs from the conserved cysteine through the conserved F or W. D genes are given only for firm matches. Not all rows give a size; the values are once, few, many and, for expanded clones, a class.

>TRBV6-2/TRBV6-3|-|TRBJ2-3|-
CASSYVRGGTQYF
TGTGCCAGCAGTTATGTCAGGGGAGGGACGCAGTATTTT
>TRBV5-4|-|TRBJ1-1|TRBD1
CASSLASTGMNTEAFF
TGTGCCAGCAGCTTGGCTTCGACAGGGATGAACACTGAAGCTTTCTTT
>TRBV5-1|-|TRBJ2-7|TRBD1
CASSQTGQGFYEQYF
TGCGCCAGCAGCCAGACGGGACAGGGCTTCTACGAGCAGTACTTC
>TRBV9|many|TRBJ1-6|-
CASSVDVEGRSPLHF
TGTGCCAGCAGCGTAGACGTTGAGGGACGTTCACCCCTCCACTTT
>TRBV3-1/TRBV3-2|-|TRBJ1-4|-
CASSHSRSDRNEKLFF
TGTGCCAGCAGCCACTCCCGGTCGGACCGGAATGAAAAACTGTTTTTT
>TRBV6-1|-|TRBJ1-2|TRBD1
CASSEFYGQGNGYTF
TGTGCCAGCAGTGAATTTTACGGACAGGGGAATGGCTACACCTTC
>TRBV29-1|once|TRBJ2-6|-
CSVGAAGANVLTF
TGCAGCGTGGGGGCGGCCGGGGCCAACGTCCTGACTTTC
>TRBV6-5|-|TRBJ1-6|-
CASIPIVGVSSPLHF
TGTGCCAGCATCCCTATAGTTGGGGTAAGCTCACCCCTCCACTTT
>TRBV5-5|-|TRBJ2-1|-
CASSLAPQVQKNEQFF
TGTGCCAGCAGCTTGGCCCCCCAGGTTCAGAAGAATGAGCAGTTCTTC
>TRBV29-1|once|TRBJ1-1|-
CSVGGSNTEAFF
TGCAGCGTTGGGGGGTCCAACACTGAAGCTTTCTTT
>TRBV6-1|-|TRBJ1-2|-
CASSETDYGYTF
TGTGCCAGCAGTGAGACGGACTATGGCTACACCTTC
>TRBV11-3|-|TRBJ2-7|-
CASSPSGQNYEQYF
TGTGCCAGCAGCCCCAGCGGGCAGAACTACGAGCAGTACTTC
>TRBV19|-|TRBJ2-6|-
CASSKQGAVAGANVLTF
TGTGCCAGTAGTAAACAGGGTGCAGTTGCCGGGGCCAACGTCCTGACTTTC
>TRBV11-3|few|TRBJ2-7|-
CASSLQGGYEQYF
TGTGCCAGCAGCTTACAGGGGGGCTACGAGCAGTACTTC
>TRBV12-3/TRBV12-4|-|TRBJ1-1|-
CASSLVLGKGAFF
TGTGCCAGCAGTTTGGTCCTCGGCAAGGGGGCTTTCTTT
>TRBV7-9|once|TRBJ1-5|-
CASSLGVREGISQPQHF
TGTGCCAGCAGCTTAGGAGTCCGGGAAGGGATTAGTCAGCCCCAGCATTTT
>TRBV3-1/TRBV3-2|few|TRBJ1-5|-
CASSFSNQPQHF
TGTGCCAGCAGTTTTAGCAATCAGCCCCAGCATTTT
>TRBV18|-|TRBJ2-5|-
CASSPGETQYF
TGTGCCAGCTCACCCGGGGAGACCCAGTACTTC
>TRBV15|-|TRBJ1-2|TRBD1
CATSTPDREIGYTF
TGTGCCACCAGCACTCCGGACAGGGAGATTGGCTACACCTTC
>TRBV30|-|TRBJ1-2|-
CACGTAYGYTF
TGTGCCTGTGGGACGGCCTATGGCTACACCTTC
>TRBV7-8|-|TRBJ2-7|TRBD1
CASTFLQGQVYEQYF
TGTGCCAGCACCTTCCTGCAGGGACAGGTCTACGAGCAGTACTTC
>TRBV20-1|-|TRBJ2-1|TRBD2
CSASGSGSWNEQFF
TGCAGTGCTAGTGGTAGCGGGAGCTGGAATGAGCAGTTCTTC
>TRBV19|-|TRBJ2-5|-
CASSIDRGETQYF
TGTGCCAGTAGTATAGACAGGGGAGAGACCCAGTACTTC
>TRBV4-1|-|TRBJ1-4|-
CASSTLGGRAEKLFF
TGCGCCAGCAGCACCCTAGGGGGGCGCGCGGAAAAACTGTTTTTT
>TRBV5-5|-|TRBJ2-7|-
CASSRTGTRTSYEQYF
TGTGCCAGCAGCCGTACAGGGACCCGGACCTCCTACGAGCAGTACTTC
>TRBV2|-|TRBJ1-5|-
CASRENTNNQPQHF
TGTGCCAGCAGGGAAAACACAAACAATCAGCCCCAGCATTTT
>TRBV7-9|-|TRBJ1-1|TRBD1
CASSPSSLQGAGTEAFF
TGTGCCAGCAGCCCTTCCTCACTTCAGGGGGCAGGCACTGAAGCTTTCTTT
>TRBV5-1|-|TRBJ1-5|-
CASSCRQDSNQPQHF
TGCGCCAGCAGCTGCCGACAGGATAGCAATCAGCCCCAGCATTTT
>TRBV5-4|-|TRBJ2-1|-
CASSLYNEQFF
TGTGCCAGCAGCCTCTACAATGAGCAGTTCTTC
>TRBV7-9|-|TRBJ2-7|TRBD2
CASSPRTSGTHNSYEQYF
TGTGCCAGCAGCCCCCGGACTAGCGGGACACACAACTCATACGAGCAGTACTTC
>TRBV9|-|TRBJ1-2|TRBD1
CASSLGTGANYGYTF
TGTGCCAGCAGCCTCGGGACAGGGGCCAACTATGGCTACACCTTC
>TRBV28|-|TRBJ1-2|TRBD1
CASSAPGTGGNYGYTF
TGTGCCAGCAGTGCCCCCGGGACAGGGGGAAACTATGGCTACACCTTC